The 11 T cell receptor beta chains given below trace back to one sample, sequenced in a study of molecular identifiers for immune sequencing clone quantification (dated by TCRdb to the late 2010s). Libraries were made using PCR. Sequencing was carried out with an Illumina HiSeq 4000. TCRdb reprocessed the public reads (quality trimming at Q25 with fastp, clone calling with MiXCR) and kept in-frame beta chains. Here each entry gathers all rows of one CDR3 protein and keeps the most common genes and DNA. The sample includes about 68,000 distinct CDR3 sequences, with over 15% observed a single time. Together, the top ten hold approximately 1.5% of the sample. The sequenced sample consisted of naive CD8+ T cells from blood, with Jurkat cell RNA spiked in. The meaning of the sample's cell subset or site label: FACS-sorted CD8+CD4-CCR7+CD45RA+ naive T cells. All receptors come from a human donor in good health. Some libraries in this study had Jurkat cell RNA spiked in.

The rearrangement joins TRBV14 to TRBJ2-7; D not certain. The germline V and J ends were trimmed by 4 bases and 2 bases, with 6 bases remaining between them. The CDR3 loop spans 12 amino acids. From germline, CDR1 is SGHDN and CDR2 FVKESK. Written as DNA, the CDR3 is TGTGCCAGCAGCCTCACCCCCTACGAGCAGTACTTC. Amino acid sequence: CASSLTPYEQYF.

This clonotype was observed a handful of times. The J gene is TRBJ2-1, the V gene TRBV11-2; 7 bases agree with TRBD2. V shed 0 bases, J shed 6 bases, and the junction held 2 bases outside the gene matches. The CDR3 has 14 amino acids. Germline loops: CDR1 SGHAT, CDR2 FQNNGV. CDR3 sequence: CASSLDSGGNEQFF. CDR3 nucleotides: TGTGCCAGCAGCTTAGACTCGGGGGGCAATGAGCAGTTCTTC.

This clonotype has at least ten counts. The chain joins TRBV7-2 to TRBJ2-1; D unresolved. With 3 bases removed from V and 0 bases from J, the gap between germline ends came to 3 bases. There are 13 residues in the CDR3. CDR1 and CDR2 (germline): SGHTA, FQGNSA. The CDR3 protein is CASSLSSYNEQFF. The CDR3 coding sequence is TGTGCCAGCAGCTTGAGCTCCTACAATGAGCAGTTCTTC.

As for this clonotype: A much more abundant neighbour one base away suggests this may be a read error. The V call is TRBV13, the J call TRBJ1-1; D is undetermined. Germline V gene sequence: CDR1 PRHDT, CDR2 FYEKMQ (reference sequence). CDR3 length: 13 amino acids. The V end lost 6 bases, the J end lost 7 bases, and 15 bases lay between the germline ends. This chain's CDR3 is CASSSLLGIEAFF. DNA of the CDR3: TGTGCCAGCAGTTCTCTACTGGGGATTGAAGCTTTCTTT.

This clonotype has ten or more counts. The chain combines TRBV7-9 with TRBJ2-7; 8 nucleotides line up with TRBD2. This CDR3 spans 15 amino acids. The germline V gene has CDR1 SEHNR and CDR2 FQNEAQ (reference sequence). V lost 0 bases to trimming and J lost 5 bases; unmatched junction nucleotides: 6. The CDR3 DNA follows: TGTGCCAGCAGCTTAGCGGGACTAGACATAGACGAGCAGTACTTC. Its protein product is CASSLAGLDIDEQYF. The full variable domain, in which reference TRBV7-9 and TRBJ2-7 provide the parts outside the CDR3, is DTGVSQNPRHKITKRGQNVTFRCDPISEHNRLYWYRQTLGQGPEFLTYFQNEAQLEKSRLLSDRFSAERPKGSFSTLEIQRTEQGDSAMYLCASSLAGLDIDEQYFGPGTRLTVT.

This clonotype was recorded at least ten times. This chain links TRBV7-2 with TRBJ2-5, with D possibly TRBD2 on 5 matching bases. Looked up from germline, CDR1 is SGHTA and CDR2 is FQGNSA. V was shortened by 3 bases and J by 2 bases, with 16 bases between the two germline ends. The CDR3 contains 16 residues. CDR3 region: CASSFEFGADQETQYF. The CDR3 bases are TGTGCCAGCAGCTTCGAGTTTGGAGCGGATCAAGAGACCCAGTACTTC.

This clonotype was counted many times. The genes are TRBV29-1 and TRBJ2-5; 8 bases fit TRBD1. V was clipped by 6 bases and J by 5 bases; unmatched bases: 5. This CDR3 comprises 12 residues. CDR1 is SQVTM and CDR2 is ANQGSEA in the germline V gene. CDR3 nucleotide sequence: TGCAGCGTAGCGGACAGGGCGGAGACCCAGTACTTC. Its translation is CSVADRAETQYF.

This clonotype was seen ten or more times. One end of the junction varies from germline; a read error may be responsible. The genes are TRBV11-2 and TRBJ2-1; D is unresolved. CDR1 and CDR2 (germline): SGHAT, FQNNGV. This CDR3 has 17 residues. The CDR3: CACSSHLLSGSYNEQFF. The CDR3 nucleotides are TGTGCCTGCAGTTCCCACCTATTGAGTGGGTCCTACAATGAGCAGTTCTTC.

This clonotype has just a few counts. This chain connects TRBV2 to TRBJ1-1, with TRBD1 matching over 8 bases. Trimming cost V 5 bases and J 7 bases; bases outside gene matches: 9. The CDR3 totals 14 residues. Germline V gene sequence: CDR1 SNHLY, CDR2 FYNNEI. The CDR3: CASSRTGFPLEAFF. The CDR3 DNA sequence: TGTGCCAGCAGTCGGACAGGGTTTCCCCTTGAAGCTTTCTTT.

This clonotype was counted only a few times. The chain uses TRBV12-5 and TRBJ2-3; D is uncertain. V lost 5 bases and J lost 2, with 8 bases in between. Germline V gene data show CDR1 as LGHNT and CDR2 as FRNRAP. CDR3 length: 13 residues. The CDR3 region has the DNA TGTGCTAGTGGTGCAGCGTACACAGATACGCAGTATTTT. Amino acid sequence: CASGAAYTDTQYF.

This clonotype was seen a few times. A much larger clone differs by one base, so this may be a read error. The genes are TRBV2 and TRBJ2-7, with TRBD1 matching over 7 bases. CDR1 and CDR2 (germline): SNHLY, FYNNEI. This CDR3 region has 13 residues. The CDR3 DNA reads TGTGCCTGCAGACAGGGCCTGTCCTACGAGCAGTACTTC. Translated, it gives CACRQGLSYEQYF.